One and the same sample provided the 15 T cell receptor beta chains below, sequenced in a study of OX40 agonist ivuxolimab in advanced cancers. Libraries were prepared by immunoSEQ multiplex PCR; TCRdb keeps only in-frame clonotypes and omits some of them. In the table there are around 140,000 clones, 90% of which are singletons. The sequencing used CD4+ or CD8+ T cells sorted from blood, collected in a trial of the OX40 agonist ivuxolimab. Receptor source: an adult with an advanced solid tumor such as melanoma, head and neck, liver or kidney cancer.

V gene TRBV6-5 combines with J gene TRBJ2-7; TRBD1 is a possible D gene (5 bases). Germline assignment: CDR1 MNHEY and CDR2 SVGAGI. Trimming pared 0 bases from V and 0 bases from J, leaving 12 bases between. This CDR3 has 16 amino acids. The CDR3 region is CASSYSQSRGSYEQYF. The CDR3 DNA sequence: TGTGCCAGCAGTTACTCCCAGTCAAGGGGCTCCTACGAGCAGTACTTC.

The V and J genes are TRBV20-1 and TRBJ2-5; no reliable D call. Germline CDR1 reads DFQATT; CDR2 reads SNEGSKA (reference sequence). Trimming left V 7 bases short and J 3 bases short, with 9 bases between. The CDR3 sequence is 11 residues long. CDR3 coding DNA: TGCAGTGGTAGTTTGAAAGAGACCCAGTACTTC. Its translation: CSGSLKETQYF.

The rearrangement joins TRBV5-6 to TRBJ2-7, with D possibly matching TRBD1 (5 bases). This CDR3 is 16 amino acids long. The germline V and J ends were trimmed by 0 bases and 3 bases, with 16 bases remaining between them. The germline CDR1 and CDR2 sequences are SGHDT and YYEEEE. CDR3 sequence reads: CASSLAGRVSSYEQYF. DNA of the CDR3: TGTGCCAGCAGCTTGGCCGGCAGGGTGTCAAGCTACGAGCAGTACTTC. Full variable domain (remainder filled in from reference TRBV5-6 and TRBJ2-7): DAGVTQSPTHLIKTRGQQVTLRCSPKSGHDTVSWYQQALGQGPQFIFQYYEEEERQRGNFPDRFSGHQFPNYSSELNVNALLLGDSALYLCASSLAGRVSSYEQYFGPGTRLTVT.

This clone appeared once. The chain uses TRBV11-2 and TRBJ2-1, with unresolved D. The germline gives CDR1 SGHAT, CDR2 FQNNGV. V gave up 9 bases and J gave up 7 bases, with 22 bases separating them. The CDR3 sequence is 15 residues long. CDR3 sequence reads: CASNHPEWGSNEQFF. CDR3 coding DNA: TGTGCCAGTAACCACCCCGAGTGGGGATCGAATGAGCAGTTCTTC. The complete variable domain, with remaining parts taken from reference TRBV11-2 and TRBJ2-1, reads EAGVAQSPRYKIIEKRQSVAFWCNPISGHATLYWYQQILGQGPKLLIQFQNNGVVDDSQLPKDRFSAERLKGVDSTLKIQPAKLEDSAVYLCASNHPEWGSNEQFFGPGTRLTVL.

V gene TRBV2 combines with J gene TRBJ2-7; 7 positions agree with TRBD1. V lost 4 bases, J lost 3 bases, and 3 bases stayed unmatched. CDR1 SNHLY and CDR2 FYNNEI come from the germline V gene. The CDR3 loop spans 13 amino acids. CDR3 in amino acids: CASSGQGNYEQYF. The CDR3 bases are TGTGCCAGCAGTGGACAGGGAAACTACGAGCAGTACTTC.

The chain uses TRBV19 and TRBJ2-2; a weak D match, TRBD2 (5 bases). V was pared by 5 bases and J by 6 bases, with 13 bases between. The CDR3 contains 14 residues. Germline V gene lookup returns CDR1 LNHDA and CDR2 SQIVND (reference sequence). The CDR3 DNA follows: TGTGCCAGTAGTTTTCCGGGAAGACCCGGGGAGCTGTTTTTT. As protein: CASSFPGRPGELFF.

The chain uses TRBV10-3 and TRBJ2-7, with 9 positions matching TRBD1. This CDR3 spans 15 amino acids. Germline CDR1 reads ENHRY; CDR2 reads SYGVKD. V trimming: 3 bases; J trimming: 0 bases; junction bases outside the gene matches: 3. The CDR3 loop is CAISEGTGNSYEQYF. CDR3 sequence (DNA): TGTGCCATCAGTGAAGGGACAGGGAACTCCTACGAGCAGTACTTC.

The sample holds one count of this clone. The chain recombines TRBV7-2 with TRBJ2-7; 9 nucleotides match TRBD1. The V and J ends lost 3 bases and 6 bases, in that order; junction bases with no gene match: 12. CDR1 SGHTA and CDR2 FQGNSA come from the germline V gene. CDR3 length equals 16 residues. The CDR3 is CASSFATPGQGGEQYF. The DNA of the CDR3 is TGTGCCAGCAGCTTCGCCACACCGGGACAGGGAGGCGAGCAGTACTTC.

V and J are TRBV14 and TRBJ2-7, with D unresolved. Trimming cost V 1 base and J 6 bases, with 7 bases left between them. The CDR3 totals 12 residues. CDR1 and CDR2 from the germline V gene are SGHDN and FVKESK. CDR3 amino acids: CASSQGVAEQYF. Here the CDR3 DNA reads TGTGCCAGCAGCCAAGGGGTGGCCGAGCAGTACTTC.

The chain is built from TRBV7-9 and TRBJ2-5, with 7 bases aligning to TRBD1. This CDR3 contains 15 residues. Germline V gene sequence: CDR1 SEHNR, CDR2 FQNEAQ (reference sequence). Losses at the gene ends were 2 bases for V and 2 bases for J; bases not matched to a gene: 5. The CDR3 nucleotides are TGTGCCAGCAGCTTACCAGGGGGTTATCAAGAGACCCAGTACTTC. Its translation is CASSLPGGYQETQYF.

The V gene is TRBV27, the J gene TRBJ1-2; D gene unclear. The CDR3 totals 14 residues. Germline CDR1 is MNHEY and CDR2 is SMNVEV (reference sequence). Trimming left V 7 bases short and J 0 bases short, with 12 bases between. The CDR3 DNA reads TGTGCCAGCAAGGAACAAGGCGCTAACTATGGCTACACCTTC. Translation gives CASKEQGANYGYTF.

This clone was observed a single time. The chain is built from TRBV19 and TRBJ1-2, with D possibly TRBD1 on 6 matching bases. Per germline, CDR1 LNHDA and CDR2 SQIVND (reference sequence). This CDR3 is built from 13 residues. Trimming removed 11 bases at V and 8 bases at J, with 21 bases between. The CDR3 region is CASEGGYGVGYTF. CDR3 bases: TGTGCCTCAGAGGGGGGGTACGGTGTAGGCTACACCTTC.

The CDR3 DNA follows: TGTGCCAGCAGCCCGGTCGGGTCCATGAACACTGAAGCTTTCTTT. It encodes CASSPVGSMNTEAFF. The chain carries TRBV6-6 and TRBJ1-1; D uncertain. V gave up 6 bases and J gave up 0 bases, with 14 bases separating them. The V gene's germline CDR1 is MNHNY and CDR2 SVGAGI (reference sequence). The CDR3 has 15 amino acids.

J is TRBJ1-5 and V is TRBV6-5, with D maybe TRBD1 (5 bases). The ends were cut back, 6 bases at V and 1 base at J, with 13 bases in the middle. Per the germline V gene, CDR1 is MNHEY and CDR2 is SVGAGI. The CDR3 has 15 residues. The CDR3 is CASRLSQGSNQPQHF. The CDR3 DNA reads TGTGCCAGCAGACTATCCCAGGGAAGCAATCAGCCCCAGCATTTT.

The chain carries TRBV9 and TRBJ2-1, with 9 bases fitting TRBD2. CDR3 length equals 15 residues. V gave up 4 bases and J gave up 6 bases; unmatched junction bases: 8. Germline loops: CDR1 SGDLS, CDR2 YYNGEE. The CDR3, as DNA: TGTGCCAGCAGCCCTCTAGCGGGACCTAGCAATGAGCAGTTCTTC. Its protein product is CASSPLAGPSNEQFF. The entire variable domain, with the rest obtained from reference TRBV9 and TRBJ2-1, is as follows: DSGVTQTPKHLITATGQRVTLRCSPRSGDLSVYWYQQSLDQGLQFLIQYYNGEERAKGNILERFSAQQFPDLHSELNLSSLELGDSALYFCASSPLAGPSNEQFFGPGTRLTVL.